Sequencing of this TCR beta chain was carried out in a study of T cell clusters in autoimmune cytopenias. By frequency, this clonotype registers medium-sized. The antigen is unknown. General observations from the study: TRB repertoire shifts in secondary cytopenia and chronic lymphocytic leukemia mostly reflected lymphoma, not autoimmunity.

Each sample's input was about 270 ng genomic DNA, about 38,000 genome equivalents. CDR3 length: 13 residues. Germline loops: CDR1 MNHEY, CDR2 SVGAGI. Multiplex touch-down PCR amplified TRB using TRB-A and TRB-B pools in one tube. From its re-call of the multiplex PCR reads, TCRdb lists each CDR3 protein once, without DNA. This table holds several thousand distinct CDR3 sequences. The TCR was taken from a human donor with an autoimmune cytopenia or autoimmune hepatitis (not recorded which). This rearrangement joins TRBV6-5 to TRBJ2-5; as DNA is missing, the TRBD1 call by TCRdb cannot be tested. The material sequenced was peripheral blood. The CDR3 protein is CARVSGGGETQYF.